This TCR beta chain was recorded in a study of cytomegalovirus exposure and HLA in healthy donors (dated by TCRdb to about 2017). About the study as a whole: In an earlier analysis of 587 of the donors, 250 to 350 Gb of sequence data and approximately 100 million unique TCR beta sequences from about 180 million T cells were reported. In a later genetic analysis, genome-wide SNP genotypes for about three fifths of the 666 donors were used, and that subset was treated as a discovery cohort. Besides the first cohort of approximately 670 subjects, a separate validation cohort made up of about 120 different subjects was used. The T cell repertoires of under 750 subjects were profiled by immunosequencing and related to cytomegalovirus serostatus. The aim of the study was to test whether cataloging public T cell receptors could identify signatures of past pathogen exposure. The later analysis used no new phenotypic data to find candidate immune exposures, relying instead on TCR beta sequences and their occurrence across donors. To decide whether each TCR beta V gene segment behaved as functional or pseudogenic, an earlier analysis of approximately 620 of the donors relied on high-throughput TCR beta sequencing. The study combined high-throughput TCR immunosequencing, statistical association of individual TCRs with disease status, and machine learning to predict cytomegalovirus infection status. Alongside the repertoire data, information on donor age, sex, ethnicity and CMV serostatus was compiled. The number of donors typed differed by locus, with 629-630 for A, B, C, DRB1 and DQB1, approximately 500 for DQA1, 600 to 610 for DPA1, and roughly 450 for DPB1. A few DR-DQ haplotypes were treated as single units for association and clustering because of strong linkage in the cohort. HLA typing covered class I and class II loci at four-digit resolution. Roughly 300 gigabases of sequencing data and around 80 million unique TCR sequences made up an early release that covered 640 HLA-typed donors. Across 398 genotyped donors of the cohort, an average of approximately 240,000 unique TCR beta nucleotide sequences per donor were sequenced, and approximately 19% of those sequences were non-productive. Of the roughly 390 genotyped donors, 81% were placed in the genetic ancestry cluster associated with self-reported Caucasian donors. All discovery cohort repertoires had been generated on a single sequencing platform. A later analysis re-examined previously published TCR beta repertoires from just over 650 donors and added high-resolution HLA genotyping to investigate patterns of TCR occurrence.

The CDR3, from cysteine to phenylalanine, totals 14 residues. Only CDR3 DNA is held: 42 bases, read in frame from base 1. CDR1 and CDR2 are drawn from the germline V gene: SGHTA, FQGNSA. Trimming at the junction amounts to 4 bases on V and 9 bases on J, and the germline ends lie 15 bases apart. Library method: the immunoSEQ multiplex PCR assay. A mixture of 60 forward primers for TCR Vbeta segments and 13 reverse primers for TCR Jbeta segments was used in the multiplex PCR. A multiplex PCR assay on genomic DNA amplified the CDR3 region of rearranged TCR beta genes. On the Illumina HiSeq System, the amplified TCR beta libraries were sequenced as 87-base-pair reads. In the original analysis: A later analysis tallied around 80 million unique TCR beta chains across the approximately 670 repertoires, and some 10 million of those chains were shared by two or more donors. Raw reads were error-corrected and collapsed into unique sequences with a nearest-neighbor algorithm that merged closely related sequences to remove PCR and sequencing errors. V, D and J gene segments were assigned by aligning CDR3 sequences to IMGT reference sequences. Each retained sequence needed at least a six-nucleotide match to both a V gene segment and a J gene segment. Rearrangements were classified as productive when the CDR3 lacked stop codons and remained in frame with V and J, and all other rearrangements were classified as non-productive. Following IMGT convention, CDR3 was defined as the stretch from the second conserved V-encoded cysteine to the conserved J-encoded phenylalanine. Sequences without an unambiguous match to a single V gene segment were excluded from the earlier analysis of about 600 of the donors. In an earlier analysis of some 590 of the donors, a V segment was called functional when productive rearrangements were above 56.7%, and segregating when the standard deviation between donors exceeded 5%. A statistical classification framework was built for diagnosing cytomegalovirus status from the catalog of TCR beta chain sequences. V and J gene assignment, in a later analysis, came from comparing TCR nucleotide sequences with IMGT/GENE-DB human TR gene sequences. A later analysis assigned CDR3 sequences and most-parsimonious VDJ recombination scenarios with the TCRdist pipeline. A later analysis defined each TCR beta chain by its CDR3 amino acid sequence plus V-gene family, and excluded reads lacking a unique V-gene family. As a way to deal with suspected cross-contamination and a sequencing artifact, a later analysis dropped nearly 600 nucleotide sequences that were highly shared and had low generation probability. In a later analysis, a clonal expansion index was calculated for each public chain from normalized within-repertoire ranks of inferred template counts. In a later analysis, generation probabilities were computed with a VDJ recombination model fitted to out-of-frame rearrangements, and the resulting probabilities were checked against IGoR. Hypergeometric tests were used in a later analysis to score TCR-TCR, TCR-HLA and TCR-CMV co-occurrence, with a repertoire-size bias correction applied to the TCR pairs. To estimate false discovery rates, a later analysis permuted the HLA or CMV assignments 20 times. A later analysis grouped co-occurring TCRs with DBSCAN, adding TCRdist sequence similarity when clustering within HLA-allele-positive subsets. For co-occurrence clustering, repertoires with fewer than 30,000 or more than 120,000 public chains were excluded, along with 4 to 6 repertoires with anomalous nucleotide sharing. TCRdb mirrors the immuneACCESS table, restricted to in-frame sequences. Some clones are absent from its copies; in checked studies, under half trace to an unresolved V gene, and the reason for the others is unknown. Clonal size and the V and J genes are those of that table, whereas D and trimming came from the DNA. Counted in this sample were 90,000 to 100,000 clones; roughly 69% of them appeared once. Roughly 2.7% of the sample goes to the ten largest clones.

The study at large found these results: Because HLA typing was missing for some donors at each locus, association tests included only the typed subset. According to a later analysis, parvovirus B19, influenza, CMV and Epstein-Barr virus appeared linked to several top co-occurrence clusters. A later genetic analysis associated a missense DCLRE1C variant with V-gene and J-gene trimming of TCR beta chains, and an independent cohort replicated the association. Presence/absence analyses assumed roughly uniform sequencing depth across donors, an assumption that may not hold. Compared with the roughly 670-donor mean, donors in an Asian-associated ancestry cluster had fewer N-insertions in productive TCRs, according to a later genetic analysis. Most TCR sequences were seen in very few donors, while some public TCRs were found in many individuals. Broadly in line with IMGT annotations, most TCR beta V segments showed up in productive rearrangements about 87% or about 30% of the time in an earlier analysis of 450 to 750 of the donors. Most CMV-associated TCR beta chains appeared to be HLA-restricted in a later analysis, and the HLA associations seemed to be driven largely by CMV exposure. In the study, around 160 TCR beta chains were listed as associated with cytomegalovirus. In a later analysis, HLA-associated TCR beta chains showed more clonal expansion and lower generation probabilities than non-associated chains that were equally common. The cohort was sequenced for TCR beta chains only, and without alpha or paired-chain data the features that could be detected were limited. The sequencing pipeline was judged likely to have produced a cluster of highly shared sequence variants as a technical artifact. The earlier analysis of approximately 560 of the donors excluded approximately 17 rarely observed V segments, including chromosome 9 orphons, because counts were too low. When HLA alleles, especially DR and DQ, strongly co-occurred, TCR associations were difficult to assign to individual alleles. Immune exposure information for the cohort was limited to CMV serostatus. Some IMGT-functional V segments, including TRBV6-2 and TRBV6-3, could not be distinguished by the 87-base-pair reads and were therefore excluded. A later analysis found that TCR association rates varied across HLA loci, with DRB1 alleles showing the most associated TCRs and HLA-C alleles the fewest. The classifier was reported to diagnose cytomegalovirus status with high specificity and sensitivity in both the original cohort and the validation cohort. A further reported finding was that TCR beta sequences accurately predicted the HLA-A and HLA-B alleles for most subjects in the first cohort. It was suggested by the authors that the approach could potentially be generalized to other disease states and immunological phenotypes. Specific HLA alleles were associated with over 15,000 TCR beta sequences at a false discovery rate of 0.05 in a later analysis. Linkage disequilibrium might explain the correlated functional status among segregating V segments, but an unknown experimental factor could not be excluded. In vitro tests confirmed that three of the cytomegalovirus-associated TCR beta chains recognize cytomegalovirus antigens.

The cohort consisted of approximately 670 healthy bone marrow donors. At the time of sampling, all cohort members were nominally healthy, though unrecorded immune exposures were likely present. The donor tested CMV seronegative and was one of the 352 seronegative cohort members. Each donor provided a peripheral blood sample, and peripheral blood mononuclear cells were used for TCR beta sequencing. The Qiagen DNeasy Blood Extraction Kit was used to extract genomic DNA from the blood cell samples. About this clone: The antigen it recognizes is unknown. No much larger clone is present one base from it, and per-base qualities are unavailable.

The receptor was isolated from a man aged 50 to 59 in good health and CMV-seronegative. This receptor chain uses TRBV7-2 and TRBJ2-2; the D gene assignment is ambiguous. Sequenced sample: PBMCs. The nucleotide sequence is TGTGCCAGCAGCTCCCCAACTACTTCTCGGGAGCTGTTTTTT. Translated, this gives CASSSPTTSRELFF.